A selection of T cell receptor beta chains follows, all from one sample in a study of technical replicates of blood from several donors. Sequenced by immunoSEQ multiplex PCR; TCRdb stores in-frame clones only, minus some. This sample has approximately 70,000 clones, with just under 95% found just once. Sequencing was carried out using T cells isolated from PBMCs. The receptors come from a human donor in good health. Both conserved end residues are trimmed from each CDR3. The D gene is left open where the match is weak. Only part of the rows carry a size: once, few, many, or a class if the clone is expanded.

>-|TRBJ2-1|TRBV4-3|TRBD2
ASSQEKREVDNEQF
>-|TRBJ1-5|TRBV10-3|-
ATRSRGGEPQH
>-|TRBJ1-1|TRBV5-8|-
ASSLRGRDTEAF
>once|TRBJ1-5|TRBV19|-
ASSIGRGVKGNQPQH
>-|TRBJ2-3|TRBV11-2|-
ASSWWGVAPDTQY
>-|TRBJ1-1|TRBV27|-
ASSWRGGNTEAF
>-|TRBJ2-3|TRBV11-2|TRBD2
ASSPGLAETTDTQY
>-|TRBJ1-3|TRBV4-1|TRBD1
ASSQGGQGLRFGNTIY
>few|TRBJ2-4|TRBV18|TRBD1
ASSPLDRAKNIQY
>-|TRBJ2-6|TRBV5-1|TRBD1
ASSRLQGAGANVLT
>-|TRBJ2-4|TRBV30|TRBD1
AWSGTGAWGDKNIQY
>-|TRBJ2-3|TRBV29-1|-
SVEGLNFKSDTQY
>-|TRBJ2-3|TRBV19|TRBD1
ASTTDRESTQY
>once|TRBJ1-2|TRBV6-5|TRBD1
ASSYGDRGGYT
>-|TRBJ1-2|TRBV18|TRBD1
ASSSLGTGALGYGYT
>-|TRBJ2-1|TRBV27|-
ASSLFALAAYNEQF
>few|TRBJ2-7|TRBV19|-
ASSILAGGQDEQY
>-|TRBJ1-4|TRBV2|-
ASSPQGLTNEKLF
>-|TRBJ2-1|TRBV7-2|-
ASSLYPDNEQF
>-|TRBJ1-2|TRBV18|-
ASSPAADARGYT
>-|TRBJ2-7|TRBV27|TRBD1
ASSFPGQRYYEQY
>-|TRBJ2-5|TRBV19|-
ASSIGQSRETQY
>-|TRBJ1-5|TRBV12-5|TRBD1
ASGFLTGGFKPQH
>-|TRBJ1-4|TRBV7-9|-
ASSLASGGNEKLF
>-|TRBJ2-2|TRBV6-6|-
ATKIQEVTGELF
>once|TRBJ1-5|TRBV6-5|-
ASSPDRINQPQH
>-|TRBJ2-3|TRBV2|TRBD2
ASSELGLAGGHDTQY
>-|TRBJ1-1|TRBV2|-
ATQTGNAEAF
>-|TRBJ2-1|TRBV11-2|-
ASSLDPSNEQF
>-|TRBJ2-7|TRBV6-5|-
ASSYDPQQGGEQY
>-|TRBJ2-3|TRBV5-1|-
ASSLDTNTDTQY
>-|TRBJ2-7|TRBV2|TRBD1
AVSGTGSYEQY
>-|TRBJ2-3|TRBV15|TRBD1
ATRIGGLTDTQY
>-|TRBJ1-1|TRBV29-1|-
SVDPLQGYPEAF
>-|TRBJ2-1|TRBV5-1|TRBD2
ASSPLGLAGTEQF
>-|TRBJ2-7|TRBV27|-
ASSLRQTYEQY
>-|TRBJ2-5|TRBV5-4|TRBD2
ASSLSGLAGDH
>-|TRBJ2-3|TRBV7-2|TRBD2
ASSFQGWGGTDTQY
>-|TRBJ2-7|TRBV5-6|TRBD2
ASSGTNLFYEQY
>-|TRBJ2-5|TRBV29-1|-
SVGGYGETQY
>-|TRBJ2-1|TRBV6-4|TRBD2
ASRRESGTSGSHLYNEQF
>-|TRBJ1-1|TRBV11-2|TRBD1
ASSLWTGKEGSTEAF
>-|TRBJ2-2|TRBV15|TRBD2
ATSRGIRLRGVAGGLVTGELF
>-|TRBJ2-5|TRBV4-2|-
ASSQDKADRLSQETQY
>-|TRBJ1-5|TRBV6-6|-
ASSRVGQISNQPQH
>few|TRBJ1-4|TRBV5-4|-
ASSQGNEKLF
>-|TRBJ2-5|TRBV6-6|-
ASSYSSQETQY
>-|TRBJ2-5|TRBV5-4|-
ASSLGRVQETQY
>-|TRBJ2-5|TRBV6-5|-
ASSVQETQY
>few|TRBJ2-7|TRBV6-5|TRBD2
ASSRGLAGEYEQY
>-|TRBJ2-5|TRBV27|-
ASRRALGETQY
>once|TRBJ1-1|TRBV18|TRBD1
ASSLGQGNTEAF
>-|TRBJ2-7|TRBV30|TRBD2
AWRKSGLAGYRDEQY
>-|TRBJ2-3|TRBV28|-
ASRRGTDTQY
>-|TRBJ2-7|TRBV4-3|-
ASSQDSGNEQY
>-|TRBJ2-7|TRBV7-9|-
ASSSSSYEQY
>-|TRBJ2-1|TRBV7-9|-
ASSLEISADSYNEQF